This is a list of T cell receptor beta chains from one sample in a study of PD-1 blockade in classical Hodgkin lymphoma. The assay was immunoSEQ multiplex PCR, and TCRdb's table has in-frame clones only and misses some. In the table there are more than 40,000 clones, around three quarters of which are singletons. Sequenced material: peripheral blood mononuclear cells (PBMCs), taken at baseline. These TCRs come from a human donor with classical Hodgkin lymphoma. Each CDR3 is given with its conserved first and last residue. Fields, in order: J gene, V gene, D gene, clone size, CDR3 DNA, CDR3 protein. D genes are given only for firm matches. Size values are once, few and many counts, or a class for expanded clones, and some rows have none.

>TRBJ1-1|TRBV11-3|-|-
TGTGCCAGTGGCGGTACAGATCAAGCTTTCTTT
CASGGTDQAFF
>TRBJ1-1|TRBV10-1|TRBD1|few
TGCGCCAGCAGTCCCGGGACAGGGGGCCTTATGAACACTGAAGCTTTCTTT
CASSPGTGGLMNTEAFF
>TRBJ1-1|TRBV6-5|-|-
TGTGCCAGCAGTTACGGAGGGAACACTGAAGCTTTCTTT
CASSYGGNTEAFF
>TRBJ1-5|TRBV4-1|-|once
TGCGCCAGCAGCCACCCCTATAGCAATCAGCCCCAGCATTTT
CASSHPYSNQPQHF
>TRBJ1-1|TRBV2|-|-
TGTGCCAGGACAGCTCCTATGAACACTGAAGCTTTCTTT
CARTAPMNTEAFF
>TRBJ2-7|TRBV19|-|once
TGTGCCAGTAGTCCAATAAGCTCCTACGAGCAGTACTTC
CASSPISSYEQYF
>TRBJ2-7|TRBV6-5|-|once
TGTGCCAGCAGTTACTCGGGGGACCACTACGAGCAGTACTTC
CASSYSGDHYEQYF
>TRBJ2-1|TRBV6-5|-|once
TGTGCCAGCAGTTACGGCCACAATGAGCAGTTCTTC
CASSYGHNEQFF
>TRBJ1-4|TRBV6-6|TRBD1|-
TGTGCCAGCAGCTGGACAGGGGCGAATGAAAAACTGTTTTTT
CASSWTGANEKLFF
>TRBJ1-5|TRBV7-9|TRBD1|-
TGTGCCAGCAGCTCGGACAGGGTCGGTCAGCCCCAGCATTTT
CASSSDRVGQPQHF
>TRBJ2-7|TRBV7-3|-|-
TGTGCCAGCAGCTTAGCGGGCGGACCTTACGAGCAGTACTTC
CASSLAGGPYEQYF
>TRBJ2-1|TRBV10-3|TRBD1|once
TGTGCCATCAGTGTATCGACAGGGGAGCAGTTCTTC
CAISVSTGEQFF
>TRBJ1-4|TRBV7-3|TRBD1|-
TGTGCCAGCAGCTTAGGGACAGGGGTAAATGAAAAACTGTTTTTT
CASSLGTGVNEKLFF
>TRBJ2-7|TRBV11-1|-|few
TGTGCCAGCAGCTTAGATCAGGCTACCGCCTACGAGCAGTACTTC
CASSLDQATAYEQYF
>TRBJ2-1|TRBV10-3|-|-
TGTGCCATCAGTGCACCCCACTCCTACAATGAGCAGTTCTTC
CAISAPHSYNEQFF
>TRBJ1-1|TRBV7-9|-|few
TGTGCCAGCAGCTTAGAGGTAGCGAACACTGAAGCTTTCTTT
CASSLEVANTEAFF
>TRBJ2-7|TRBV6-5|TRBD2|-
TGTGCCAGCAGCCCCCGGACTAGCGACGAGCAGTACTTC
CASSPRTSDEQYF
>TRBJ2-3|TRBV10-1|-|-
TGCGCCAGCAGTGGGCTAGCCGTCACAGATACGCAGTATTTT
CASSGLAVTDTQYF
>TRBJ2-7|TRBV7-2|TRBD1|-
TGTGCCAGCAGTCGTAGGGGACAGGCCTACGAGCAGTACTTC
CASSRRGQAYEQYF
>TRBJ1-2|TRBV6-1|TRBD1|-
TGTGCCAGCAGCACATCCCCGACAGGGGGTCATGGCTACACCTTC
CASSTSPTGGHGYTF
>TRBJ2-3|TRBV5-5|-|few
TGTGCCAGCAGCTTGAGCCCAAGGGGCACAGATACGCAGTATTTT
CASSLSPRGTDTQYF
>TRBJ1-6|TRBV30|-|-
TGTGCCTGGAGGTTCGGGCAGGCCAATAATTCACCCCTCCACTTT
CAWRFGQANNSPLHF
>TRBJ1-1|TRBV9|TRBD1|-
TGTGCCAGCAGCGTAGTGAAAACAGGGGCCGGTGATACTGAAGCTTTCTTT
CASSVVKTGAGDTEAFF
>TRBJ2-5|TRBV4-3|TRBD2|-
TGCGCCAGCAGTCCGTGGGTAGCGGGAGTCGGGGAGACCCAGTACTTC
CASSPWVAGVGETQYF
>TRBJ1-2|TRBV18|TRBD1|-
TGTGCCAGCTCACCACCTACAGGGGGAGGAGGCTACACCTTC
CASSPPTGGGGYTF
>TRBJ1-5|TRBV6-6|-|-
TGTGCCAGCAGTACCGGCGGACTTAGCAATCAGCCCCAGCATTTT
CASSTGGLSNQPQHF
>TRBJ2-5|TRBV29-1|-|-
TGCAGCGTCCTTCCCAGGGGAATGCAAGAGACCCAGTACTTC
CSVLPRGMQETQYF
>TRBJ1-1|TRBV28|-|-
TGTGCCAGCGGGGATTCGAACACTGAAGCTTTCTTT
CASGDSNTEAFF
>TRBJ1-4|TRBV6-5|-|-
TGTGCCAGCAGGCCGGCGGGGCCGGAGGGTGAAAAACTGTTTTTT
CASRPAGPEGEKLFF
>TRBJ2-3|TRBV30|-|-
TGTGCCTGGAGTGTTCTGGGGGCAGATACGCAGTATTTT
CAWSVLGADTQYF
>TRBJ1-1|TRBV25-1|-|-
TGTGCCAGCAGTGAATTTGGCGCTGAAGCTTTCTTT
CASSEFGAEAFF
>TRBJ1-2|TRBV7-2|-|-
TGTGCCAGCAGCTTATCGAACGGTAACTATGGCTACACCTTC
CASSLSNGNYGYTF
>TRBJ2-1|TRBV19|-|-
TGTGCCAGTAGTATTGGGGGGCCACTCTCCTACAATGAGCAGTTCTTC
CASSIGGPLSYNEQFF
>TRBJ1-1|TRBV18|-|-
TGTGCCAGCTCACCAGCGGGGGCCAACACTGAAGCTTTCTTT
CASSPAGANTEAFF
>TRBJ2-3|TRBV6-6|-|-
TGTGCCAGCAGTCTTCGCGGTGGCGTAGATACGCAGTATTTT
CASSLRGGVDTQYF
>TRBJ1-1|TRBV5-1|-|-
TGCGCCAGCAGCTCTGGGGTACATCTGAACACTGAAGCTTTCTTT
CASSSGVHLNTEAFF
>TRBJ2-7|TRBV6-1|TRBD1|-
TGTGCCAGCAGTGAAGCGGGACAGCCCTACGAGCAGTACTTC
CASSEAGQPYEQYF
>TRBJ2-1|TRBV4-1|TRBD1|-
TGCGCCAGCAGCCAAAAGGGTTGGGGGGACAGGAGCTACAATGAGCAGTTCTTC
CASSQKGWGDRSYNEQFF
>TRBJ1-4|TRBV7-9|TRBD1|-
TGTGCCTTTCCGTCATCGGCGCAGGGGGGCGAAAAACTGTTTTTT
CAFPSSAQGGEKLFF
>TRBJ1-5|TRBV2|-|once
TGTGCCAGCAGGGGACAAATCAGCAATCAGCCCCAGCATTTT
CASRGQISNQPQHF
>TRBJ1-2|TRBV15|TRBD1|many
TGTGCCACCAGCCTGGACAGGGCCTATGGCTACACCTTC
CATSLDRAYGYTF
>TRBJ1-1|TRBV7-3|TRBD1|-
TGTGCCAGCAGCCAACAGGGGGGCACTGAAGCTTTCTTT
CASSQQGGTEAFF
>TRBJ2-2|TRBV27|TRBD1|few
TGTGCCAGCACTTGGACAGGGGCGAGCACCGGGGAGCTGTTTTTT
CASTWTGASTGELFF